This entry concerns a single T cell receptor (beta chain). These data come from a study of T cell changes during pregnancy in multiple sclerosis. Trimming took off 4 bases at V and 4 bases at J, with 23 bases between the two ends. The CDR3 sequence is 17 residues long. Germline CDR1 and CDR2: MDHEN and SYDVKM. The table came from immunoSEQ multiplex PCR; TCRdb's copy has only in-frame clones and leaves some out. The table lists about 72,000 clones, about nine tenths of them singletons. The source was peripheral blood, collected in the third trimester of pregnancy. The chain is built from TRBV28 and TRBJ2-7; a weak D match, TRBD2 (5 bases). The TCR was taken from a female donor in good health, enrolled as a control in a pregnancy study. The CDR3 here is CASSSPTSPGLLYEQYF. CDR3 DNA sequence: TGTGCCAGCAGTTCTCCTACGTCGCCAGGACTCCTATACGAGCAGTACTTC.